What follows describes a single T cell receptor (beta chain). The sample belongs to a study of blood T cell repertoires in COVID-19. On the study more broadly: The analysed material was cDNA or gDNA that came from T cells, B-cell-depleted T cells, or PBMCs.

The study recruited people aged 18 to 89 years across around 24 US areas. Profiling relied on immunoSEQ multiplex PCR, and the TCRdb table lists in-frame clones only, not all of them. The sample consists of around 220,000 clones, about 85% of them appearing once. From germline, CDR1 is SGHDT and CDR2 YYEEEE. Trimming pared 2 bases from V and 9 bases from J, leaving 15 bases between. The CDR3 loop spans 14 amino acids. The sequence was collected from a young woman with acute COVID-19. This rearrangement joins TRBV5-6 to TRBJ2-1; TRBD2 might be the D (7 bases). Sequenced material: PBMCs or T cells enriched from blood (not recorded which). As DNA, the CDR3 is TGTGCCAGCAGCTTATTGCAGGGAGGGGGTGAGCAGTTCTTC. This sequence encodes CASSLLQGGGEQFF.